This section outlines one T cell receptor (beta chain) sequence together with its context. Its antigen is unidentified. The data stem from a study of beta chain features in type 1 diabetes. Looking at the study overall: Researchers looked at roughly 110 million sorted cells across all samples.

Sampling consisted of one heparinised blood draw per donor, averaging roughly 100 mL. This CDR3 is built from 12 residues. From germline, CDR1 is MDHEN and CDR2 SYDVKM. V dropped 2 bases and J dropped 5 bases, with 6 bases sitting between them. cDNA synthesis used the whole RNA isolate, giving expressed TCRB sequences. Profiling relied on immunoSEQ multiplex PCR, and the TCRdb table lists in-frame clones only, not all of them. The repertoire has some 410,000 clones, over 10% of them found once; the top ten carry 0.046%. Overall study results and limits: Among patients with Type 1 diabetes, TCRB CDR3s were moderately but significantly shorter in every one of the four CD4+ subsets. Junctions at VDJ sites from type 1 diabetes patients had fewer insertions and more deletions.

J is TRBJ1-2 and V is TRBV28; D uncertain. The sequenced material came from naive CD4+ T cells from blood. The clonotype comes from a woman aged 18-29 years in good health. The CDR3 region is CASSLAQYGYTF. CDR3 sequence (DNA): TGTGCCAGCAGTTTAGCACAGTATGGCTACACCTTC.